These T cell receptor beta chains were read from a single sample in a study of T cells in narcolepsy. Clones were sequenced by immunoSEQ multiplex PCR, and TCRdb holds only the in-frame ones, with some missing. The table includes fewer than 25,000 clones, roughly 85% detected once. The specimen was memory (CD45RA-) CD4+ T cells from blood. The source of these receptors is a human donor in good health. Each CDR3 is given with its conserved first and last residue. A D gene is named only where the DNA matches it firmly. Clone sizes are given selectively: once, few, many, or a class where the clone is expanded.

TRBV12-5	TRBJ2-7	-	-	TGTGCTAGTGGAGTAGGGTACGAGCAGTACTTC	CASGVGYEQYF
TRBV18	TRBJ2-3	-	-	TGTGCCAGCTCCCCCTGGAGGGCGGGGGATACGCAGTATTTT	CASSPWRAGDTQYF
TRBV10-1	TRBJ2-3	-	TRBD2	TGCGCCAGCAGTGGACCGGGACTAGCGGGAAGGGCCACAGATACGCAGTATTTT	CASSGPGLAGRATDTQYF
TRBV6-1	TRBJ1-2	-	-	TGTGCCAGCAGGGCGAGGGGGGACAACTATGGCTACACCTTC	CASRARGDNYGYTF
TRBV4-2	TRBJ2-5	-	-	TGTGCCAGCAGCCCGGACTGGGGAGAGAGCCAAGAGACCCAGTACTTC	CASSPDWGESQETQYF
TRBV28	TRBJ2-7	-	-	TGTGCCAGCAGCCCGATAGGGCTACCCTCCTACGAGCAGTACTTC	CASSPIGLPSYEQYF
TRBV5-4	TRBJ2-7	-	-	TGTGCCAGCAGTAGGTCCCCACAGAGCGAACAGCAGTACTTC	CASSRSPQSEQQYF
TRBV28	TRBJ2-7	few	TRBD2	TGTGCCAGCAGTTTAATGGGACTATATGTAAACGAGCAGTACTTC	CASSLMGLYVNEQYF
TRBV5-6	TRBJ2-5	-	-	TGTGCCAGCAGCTTCACGTTGCCGGCCGGGGGGACCCAGTACTTC	CASSFTLPAGGTQYF
TRBV7-9	TRBJ2-5	-	-	TGTGCCACCCTCAAGACTGAGGGCGGAGGAAAAGAGACCCAGTACTTC	CATLKTEGGGKETQYF
TRBV19	TRBJ2-1	-	TRBD2	TGTGCCAGTAGGGCCGGGACTAGCGTGTACAATGAGCAGTTCTTC	CASRAGTSVYNEQFF
TRBV16	TRBJ1-2	-	TRBD1	TGTGCCAGCAGCCAGGTTCAGGGGGCGATTAACTATGGCTACACCTTC	CASSQVQGAINYGYTF
TRBV9	TRBJ2-2	-	TRBD1	TGTGCCAGCAGCTTTTCGGGACAGGGGAACGGCGGGGAGCTGTTTTTT	CASSFSGQGNGGELFF
TRBV28	TRBJ1-2	-	-	TGTGCCAGCAGTTCGACGTTTTTCACGACAGGAAGTCGTGGCTACACCTTC	CASSSTFFTTGSRGYTF
TRBV4-1	TRBJ2-2	once	-	TGCGCCAGCGCGGTCAAGTTATTGGGCGGGGAGCTGTTTTTT	CASAVKLLGGELFF
TRBV19	TRBJ2-2	-	TRBD2	TGTGCCAGTAGTATTGTAATGGGCGGGAGCACCGGGGAGCTGTTTTTT	CASSIVMGGSTGELFF
TRBV6-1	TRBJ2-2	-	-	TGTGCCAGCACCGCAAGTAAGAATCGAGAGCTGTTTTTT	CASTASKNRELFF
TRBV19	TRBJ2-5	-	TRBD2	TGTGCCAGTAGCGGGAGGCCCCAAGAGACCCAGTACTTC	CASSGRPQETQYF
TRBV5-8	TRBJ1-5	-	TRBD1	TGTGCCAGCAGCACGGGGGGACAGACAAATCAGCCCCAGCATTTT	CASSTGGQTNQPQHF
TRBV5-4	TRBJ2-7	-	-	TGTGCCAGCAGCCGCGCGGAAGGAGCCTACGAGCAGTACTTC	CASSRAEGAYEQYF
TRBV27	TRBJ1-2	-	-	TGTGCCAGCAAGGGTTCCTATGGCTACACCTTC	CASKGSYGYTF
TRBV29-1	TRBJ2-5	-	TRBD2	TGCAGCGTTGAAGGGATAGCGGGAGTATTCGGGGAGACCCAGTACTTC	CSVEGIAGVFGETQYF
TRBV7-9	TRBJ2-3	-	-	TGTGCCAGCAGCTTAACTCTGGGGGGGGGCTGGAGCACAGATACGCAGTATTTT	CASSLTLGGGWSTDTQYF
TRBV4-2	TRBJ2-7	once	TRBD1	TGTGCCAGCAGCCAAGGCGCAGGGGGCTACGAGCAGTACTTC	CASSQGAGGYEQYF
TRBV5-1	TRBJ2-5	-	-	TGCGCCAGCAGCTTGACGGCAGGGCAAGAGACCCAGTACTTC	CASSLTAGQETQYF
TRBV5-5	TRBJ2-6	-	-	TGTGCCAGCAGCTCCCTTGGCGGAGACTCGGCTGGGGCCAACGTCCTGACTTTC	CASSSLGGDSAGANVLTF
TRBV27	TRBJ2-1	-	TRBD1	TGTGCCAGCAGGGGGACAGGGGCGAATGAGCAGTTCTTC	CASRGTGANEQFF